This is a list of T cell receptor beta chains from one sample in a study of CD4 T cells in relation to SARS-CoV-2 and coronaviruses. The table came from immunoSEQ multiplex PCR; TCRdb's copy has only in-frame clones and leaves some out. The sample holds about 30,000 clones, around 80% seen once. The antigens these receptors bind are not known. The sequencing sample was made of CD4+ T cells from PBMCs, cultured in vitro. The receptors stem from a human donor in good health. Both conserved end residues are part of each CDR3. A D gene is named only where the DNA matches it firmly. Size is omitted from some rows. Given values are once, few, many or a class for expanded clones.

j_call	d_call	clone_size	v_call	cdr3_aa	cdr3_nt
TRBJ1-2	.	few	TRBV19	CASSIGQAPNYGYTF	TGTGCCAGTAGTATCGGGCAGGCCCCTAACTATGGCTACACCTTC
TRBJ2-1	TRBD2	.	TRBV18	CASSPPGLAGGREQFF	TGTGCCAGCTCACCACCTGGACTAGCGGGAGGAAGGGAGCAGTTCTTC
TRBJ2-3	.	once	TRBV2	CASSESSPRDTQYF	TGTGCCAGCAGTGAGTCCTCTCCAAGGGATACGCAGTATTTT
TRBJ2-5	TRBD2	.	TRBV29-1	CSFGTSGTKETQYF	TGCAGCTTCGGGACTAGCGGGACAAAAGAGACCCAGTACTTC
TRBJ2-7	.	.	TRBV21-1	CASSPSYEQYF	TGTGCCAGCAGCCCATCCTACGAGCAGTACTTC
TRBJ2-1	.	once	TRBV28	CASSLWAGISYNEQFF	TGTGCCAGCAGTTTATGGGCGGGCATCTCCTACAATGAGCAGTTCTTC
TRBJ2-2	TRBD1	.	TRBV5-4	CASSSTGVPGELFF	TGTGCCAGCAGCTCTACAGGGGTCCCCGGGGAGCTGTTTTTT
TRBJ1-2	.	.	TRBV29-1	CSVAPHRQEINYGYTF	TGCAGCGTTGCTCCTCACCGACAGGAGATTAACTATGGCTACACCTTC
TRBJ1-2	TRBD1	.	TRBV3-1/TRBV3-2	CASSQGVGTGAYGYTF	TGTGCCAGCAGCCAGGGGGTAGGGACAGGGGCCTATGGCTACACCTTC
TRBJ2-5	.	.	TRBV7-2	CASSLGLAGETQYF	TGTGCCAGCAGCTTAGGGCTAGCCGGGGAGACCCAGTACTTC
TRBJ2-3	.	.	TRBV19	CASRPIAEDTQYF	TGTGCCAGTAGGCCCATAGCGGAAGATACGCAGTATTTT
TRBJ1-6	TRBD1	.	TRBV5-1	CASSTGQSNSPLHF	TGCGCCAGCAGCACGGGACAGTCAAATTCACCCCTCCACTTT
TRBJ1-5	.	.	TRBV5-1	CASSPGGGGGNQPQHF	TGCGCCAGCAGCCCCGGTGGGGGGGGTGGCAATCAGCCCCAGCATTTT
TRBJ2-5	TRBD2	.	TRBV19	CASSRGTSGRVETQYF	TGTGCCAGTAGTAGGGGGACTAGCGGGAGGGTAGAGACCCAGTACTTC
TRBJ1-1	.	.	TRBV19	CASSIINRQDTEAFF	TGTGCCAGTAGTATCATCAACCGGCAGGACACTGAAGCTTTCTTT
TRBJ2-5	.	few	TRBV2	CASSETETQETQYF	TGTGCCAGCAGTGAGACAGAGACCCAAGAGACCCAGTACTTC
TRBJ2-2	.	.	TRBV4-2	CASSPGPGDTGELFF	TGTGCCAGCAGCCCGGGGCCAGGGGACACCGGGGAGCTGTTTTTT
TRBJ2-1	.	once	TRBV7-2	CASSPKWRGNEQFF	TGTGCCAGCAGCCCCAAGTGGAGGGGCAATGAGCAGTTCTTC
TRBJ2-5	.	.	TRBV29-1	CSVGQNQETQYF	TGCAGCGTCGGACAGAACCAAGAGACCCAGTACTTC